The 9 T cell receptor beta chains below all came from one sample that was sequenced in a study of cytomegalovirus exposure and HLA in healthy donors. Vbeta (60) and Jbeta (13) primers were used in the PCR. Here immunoSEQ multiplex PCR was the method, and the copy in TCRdb shows in-frame clones only, minus some. Among 150,000 to 170,000 clones, around 82% were seen once, and the ten largest hold about 5.6%. Material for sequencing was PBMCs. The receptors were sampled from a woman aged 40 to 50 in good health and CMV-seropositive.

This chain links TRBV5-1 with TRBJ2-1; a weak D match, TRBD2 (6 bases). V lost 0 bases and J 5 bases, leaving 9 bases between the germline ends. CDR3 length: 14 amino acids. CDR1 is SGHRS and CDR2 is YFSETQ in the germline V gene. The CDR3 region has the DNA TGCGCCAGCAGCTTGGTCGGGACTGACAATGAGCAGTTCTTC. Encoded protein: CASSLVGTDNEQFF.

The V call is TRBV19, the J call TRBJ2-7; maybe TRBD2 (7 bases). V was clipped by 11 bases and J by 2 bases, with 19 bases between them. There are 14 residues in the CDR3. CDR1 and CDR2 (germline): LNHDA, SQIVND (reference sequence). This chain's CDR3 is CAGEGRGRAYEQYF. CDR3 in DNA: TGTGCCGGGGAGGGCAGGGGACGCGCCTACGAGCAGTACTTC.

The chain uses TRBV13 and TRBJ2-5, with TRBD1 identical over 8 bases. The CDR3 length is 14 residues. Germline CDR1 reads PRHDT; CDR2 reads FYEKMQ (reference sequence). The V segment lost 1 base and the J segment 5 bases; nucleotides outside the gene matches: 3. The CDR3 nucleotides read TGTGCCAGCAGCTTAGAGCAGGGGGCCGAGACCCAGTACTTC. Its protein is CASSLEQGAETQYF.

CDR3 nucleotide sequence: TGTGCCAGCAGCGCCCCGCGGGGGGCCCCGTGGAATGAGCAGTTCTTC. It encodes CASSAPRGAPWNEQFF. The V gene is TRBV2, the J gene TRBJ2-1, with 8 bases fitting TRBD2. Germline-derived CDR1 and CDR2 are SNHLY and FYNNEI. The CDR3 is made up of 16 amino acids. The V gene end was trimmed by 6 bases and the J gene end by 7 bases; junction bases not matched to a gene: 14. The full variable domain, its missing parts supplied by reference TRBV2 and TRBJ2-1, is EPEVTQTPSHQVTQMGQEVILRCVPISNHLYFYWYRQILGQKVEFLVSFYNNEISEKSEIFDDQFSVERPDGSNFTLKIRSTKLEDSAMYFCASSAPRGAPWNEQFFGPGTRLTVL.

The rearrangement uses TRBV19 and TRBJ1-5, with a tentative D call TRBD1 (5 bases). CDR1 and CDR2 (germline): LNHDA, SQIVND (reference sequence). Trimming pared 10 bases from V and 4 bases from J, leaving 17 bases between. The CDR3 totals 14 residues. In DNA, the CDR3 is TGTGCCACTCGGGGGATTGCCCTTAATCAGCCCCAGCATTTT. Amino acid sequence: CATRGIALNQPQHF.

The J gene is TRBJ1-5, the V gene TRBV27; tentatively, D is TRBD1 (6 bases). V lost 5 bases and J lost 3, with 8 bases in between. Germline-derived CDR1 and CDR2 are MNHEY and SMNVEV (reference sequence). This CDR3 has 13 residues. The CDR3 is CASSQGYNQPQHF. The CDR3 DNA follows: TGTGCCAGCAGTCAGGGGTACAATCAGCCCCAGCATTTT.

The chain carries TRBV18 and TRBJ1-1, with D possibly matching TRBD1 (6 bases). The CDR3 runs to 16 residues. Deletions cut 1 base from V and 3 bases from J, with 15 bases between. Germline CDR1 and CDR2: KGHSH and LQKENI. The CDR3 sequence is CASSPLDGGTDTEAFF. The CDR3, as DNA: TGTGCCAGCTCACCACTAGATGGGGGCACGGACACTGAAGCTTTCTTT.

V is TRBV5-1 and J is TRBJ1-5, with 7 bases lining up with TRBD1. V shed 0 bases, J shed 5 bases, and the junction held 2 bases outside the gene matches. CDR1 is SGHRS and CDR2 is YFSETQ in the germline V gene. CDR3 length equals 14 residues. The CDR3 DNA is TGCGCCAGCAGCTTGGGAGGGGGCGATCAGCCCCAGCATTTT. This gives the protein CASSLGGGDQPQHF.

The CDR3 sequence is CASSQHYEQYF. In nucleotides, the CDR3 is TGTGCCAGCAGTCAACACTACGAGCAGTACTTC. The J gene is TRBJ2-7, the V gene TRBV6-5, with D hard to call. CDR1 is MNHEY, CDR2 SVGAGI, per germline. The CDR3 has 11 amino acids. Trimming shortened V by 5 bases and J by 3 bases, and 5 bases separated the two germline ends.